This is a list of T cell receptor beta chains from one sample in a study of blood T cells in healthy people across ages. MiXCR was run by TCRdb on the 5' RACE reads, yielding one entry per CDR3 protein. The sample contains almost 550,000 distinct CDR3 sequences, under 30% of which appear only once. These data were also filed under a second study, of T cells of mothers and their children.

The sample comprised blood. The receptor source for this set is a boy under 18 in good health. The CDR3 runs from the conserved cysteine through the conserved F or W.

v_call	cdr3_length	j_call	cdr3_aa
TRBV6-5	15	.	CASSYSREGTMEQFF
TRBV30	16	TRBJ1-6	CAWSVLPDRGHSPLHF
TRBV20-1	13	TRBJ1-5	CSARDMEIQPQHF
TRBV12-3/TRBV12-4	14	TRBJ2-3	CASSLWGSTDTQYF
TRBV6-6	13	TRBJ2-7	CASTRDREYEQYF
TRBV4-3	18	TRBJ1-2	CASSQDGMGHQQARGYTF
TRBV2	14	.	CASKRSGGWNEQFF
TRBV6-2/TRBV6-3	15	TRBJ2-5	CASSRPGTTQETQYF
TRBV6-6	13	TRBJ2-7	CASRIGFDYEQYF
TRBV12-3/TRBV12-4	14	TRBJ2-2	CASSFQRVTGELFF